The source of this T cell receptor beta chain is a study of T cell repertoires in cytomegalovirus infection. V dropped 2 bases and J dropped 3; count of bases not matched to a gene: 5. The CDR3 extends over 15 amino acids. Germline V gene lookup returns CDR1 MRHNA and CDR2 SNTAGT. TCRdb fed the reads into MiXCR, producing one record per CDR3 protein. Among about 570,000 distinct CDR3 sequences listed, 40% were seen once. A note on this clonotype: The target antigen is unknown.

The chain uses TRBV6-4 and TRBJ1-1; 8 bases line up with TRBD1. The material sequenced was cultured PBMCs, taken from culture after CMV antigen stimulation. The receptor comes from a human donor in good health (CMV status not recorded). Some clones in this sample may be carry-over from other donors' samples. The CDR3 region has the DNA TGTGCCAGCAGTGACGACAGGGGATTGGACACTGAAGCTTTCTTT. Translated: CASSDDRGLDTEAFF.